A selection of T cell receptor beta chains follows, all from one sample in a study of immune evolution from preneoplasia to lung adenocarcinoma. Libraries were prepared by immunoSEQ multiplex PCR; TCRdb keeps only in-frame clonotypes and omits some of them. The table records approximately 11,000 clones, around 82% of them present only once. The sequencing input was FFPE minimally invasive lung adenocarcinoma tissue. The receptor set was obtained from a person aged 65 to 85 with lung adenocarcinoma. CDR3s include the opening cysteine and the closing phenylalanine or tryptophan. The D gene is left open where the match is weak. Expanded clones are given a class, and other clones once, few, many or no size at all.

-,TRBV5-1,TRBJ1-1,-,TGCGCCAGCAGCTTGCGAGGTGCGAACACTGAAGCTTTCTTT,CASSLRGANTEAFF
once,TRBV6-5,TRBJ2-7,-,TGTGCCAGCAGTTACGAGACAGGCCGCTTCTACGAGCAGTACTTC,CASSYETGRFYEQYF
-,TRBV2,TRBJ2-3,-,TGTGCCAGCATCCCTACAGGGTTACAAGGGACAGATACGCAGTATTTT,CASIPTGLQGTDTQYF
-,TRBV19,TRBJ2-3,-,TGTGCCAGTGGTGCGGGGCTTAGCACAGATACGCAGTATTTT,CASGAGLSTDTQYF
few,TRBV2,TRBJ1-2,TRBD1,TGTGCCAGCAGTGAACGACAGGGGGCCTTTCACAACTATGGCTACACCTTC,CASSERQGAFHNYGYTF
-,TRBV28,TRBJ1-5,-,TGTGCCAGCAGGACCCTCGGACGGATCCGCAATCAGCCCCAGCATTTT,CASRTLGRIRNQPQHF
-,TRBV7-9,TRBJ1-1,-,TGTGCCAGCAGGGGACGTAACACTGAAGCTTTCTTT,CASRGRNTEAFF
-,TRBV7-9,TRBJ1-4,-,TGTGCCAGCAGCTTAAAGGGCCGGAATGAAAAACTGTTTTTT,CASSLKGRNEKLFF
-,TRBV28,TRBJ2-1,TRBD1,TGTGCCAGCAGTTCCCCGGGACAGCGTGCGGACAATGAGCAGTTCTTC,CASSSPGQRADNEQFF
-,TRBV30,TRBJ1-3,-,TGTGCCTGGAAAAGGGCTGGAAACACCATATATTTT,CAWKRAGNTIYF
-,TRBV29-1,TRBJ2-3,-,TGCAGCGTTGGTATTGCAAGCACAGATACGCAGTATTTT,CSVGIASTDTQYF
-,TRBV10-2,TRBJ2-1,-,TGCGCCAGCAGTGATCCCCATAGCGTGAGCTCCTACAATGAGCAGTTCTTC,CASSDPHSVSSYNEQFF
-,TRBV30,TRBJ2-7,-,TGTGCCTGGGGCCGTCCTTTGGGCGAGCAGTACTTC,CAWGRPLGEQYF
-,TRBV7-6,TRBJ2-7,-,TGTGCCAGCAGCCTACTGGGCGGGGAGCAGTACTTC,CASSLLGGEQYF
once,TRBV7-8,TRBJ1-5,-,TGTGCCAGCAGCTTAAGCCGTGTGGATCAGCCCCAGCATTTT,CASSLSRVDQPQHF
-,TRBV6-6,TRBJ1-2,-,TGTGCCAGCAGTTACCCCCCTCCGGCGGATGGCTACACCTTC,CASSYPPPADGYTF
-,TRBV7-2,TRBJ2-1,-,TGTGCCAGCAGCTTAGGTGGGTCCCAATACAATGAGCAGTTCTTC,CASSLGGSQYNEQFF
-,TRBV29-1,TRBJ1-6,-,TGCAGCGTTGCACTCGGAGAGGATTCACCCCTCCACTTT,CSVALGEDSPLHF
-,TRBV5-6,TRBJ2-1,-,TGTGCCAGCAGCGGCCAGGGAGCTATCAATGAGCAGTTCTTC,CASSGQGAINEQFF
-,TRBV27,TRBJ2-7,-,TGTGCCAGCAGCAACAACGGGGCCCACTACGAGCAGTACTTC,CASSNNGAHYEQYF
-,TRBV10-3,TRBJ2-3,-,TGTGCCATGGCCCGTGACGCGGCAGATACGCAGTATTTT,CAMARDAADTQYF
-,TRBV5-1,TRBJ1-1,-,TGCGCCAGCAGCATAGACAGTCGTAGCACTGAAGCTTTCTTT,CASSIDSRSTEAFF
-,TRBV9,TRBJ2-2,-,TGTGCCAGCAGCTCACCACAGGCTGCGACCGGGGAGCTGTTTTTT,CASSSPQAATGELFF
few,TRBV4-1,TRBJ2-4,-,TGCGCCAGCAGCCAAGACGTAGGGTCAGGGCGAAACATTCAGTACTTC,CASSQDVGSGRNIQYF
-,TRBV10-3,TRBJ2-3,TRBD1,TGTGCCATCAGTGGGACAGGGACAGATACGCAGTATTTT,CAISGTGTDTQYF
-,TRBV5-1,TRBJ1-1,-,TGCGTCAGCAGCGAGGGGACGAACACTGAAGCTTTCTTT,CVSSEGTNTEAFF
-,TRBV19,TRBJ2-5,-,TGTGCCAGTAGTATTCGGAACACAGTACAAGAGACCCAGTACTTC,CASSIRNTVQETQYF
once,TRBV30,TRBJ2-5,TRBD2,TGTGCCTTGCGACTAGCGAGGGAGACCCAGTACTTC,CALRLARETQYF
-,TRBV5-5,TRBJ1-3,-,TGTGCCAGCAGCTTGGTAACCCCGGGAAACACCATATATTTT,CASSLVTPGNTIYF
-,TRBV2,TRBJ1-2,-,TGTGCCAGCAGTGCGGACACGGGCGACTATGGCTACACCTTC,CASSADTGDYGYTF
-,TRBV5-1,TRBJ2-2,TRBD2,TGCGCCAGCAGACAAGGGACTAGCGGGAGCGGCGGGGAGCTGTTTTTT,CASRQGTSGSGGELFF
-,TRBV2,TRBJ2-3,TRBD2,TGTGCCAGCAGGAGACTAGCGGGAATCACAGATACGCAGTATTTT,CASRRLAGITDTQYF
-,TRBV5-1,TRBJ1-1,-,TGCGCCAGCAGCTTTAACAGGAACACTGAAGCTTTCTTT,CASSFNRNTEAFF
-,TRBV30,TRBJ1-2,-,TGTGCCTGCACATCGGACGCTTGGAGTGGCTACACCTTC,CACTSDAWSGYTF
-,TRBV19,TRBJ1-2,-,TGTGCCAGTAGTATCAGCTGGGCCGAGGGGCGCTATGGCTACACCTTC,CASSISWAEGRYGYTF
-,TRBV11-2,TRBJ1-4,-,TGTGCCAGCAGTCCCTTCTGGCGGGGAAATGAAAAACTGTTTTTT,CASSPFWRGNEKLFF
once,TRBV13,TRBJ2-7,TRBD2,TGTGCCAGCAGCGAACGGACTAGCGGGGGTTACGAGCAGTACTTT,CASSERTSGGYEQYF
-,TRBV5-8,TRBJ1-2,-,TGTGCCAGCAGCTTGACCCACACGGGGGCTCTCTATGGCTACACCTTC,CASSLTHTGALYGYTF
once,TRBV7-9,TRBJ2-4,TRBD1,TGTGCCAGCAGGCAGGGACAGGGGGCCAACATTCAGTACTTC,CASRQGQGANIQYF
-,TRBV18,TRBJ1-2,TRBD1,TGTGCCAGCTCACCAGACAGGGGTGGCTATGGCTACACCTTC,CASSPDRGGYGYTF
few,TRBV28,TRBJ2-1,-,TGTGCCAGCAGTTTCCATGGAGTGGGGGAGCAGTTCTTC,CASSFHGVGEQFF
-,TRBV18,TRBJ2-7,-,TGTGCCAGCTCACCAAACGGCTACGAGCAGTACTTC,CASSPNGYEQYF
once,TRBV30,TRBJ2-3,TRBD2,TGTGCCTGGGGTCAGGCGGGAGAGGCAGATACGCAGTATTTT,CAWGQAGEADTQYF
-,TRBV19,TRBJ1-5,-,TGTGCCAGTAGTATACCCTTTTATCAGCCCCAGCATTTT,CASSIPFYQPQHF
-,TRBV5-8,TRBJ2-5,TRBD2,TGTGCCAGCAGCTTGCGGGGGGGTAGCCAAGAGACCCAGTACTTC,CASSLRGGSQETQYF
-,TRBV13,TRBJ2-7,TRBD2,TGTGCCAGCAGCCCAAGGTCAGGGAGGGTCGTTCCCCACCCCGAGCAGTACTTC,CASSPRSGRVVPHPEQYF
-,TRBV18,TRBJ2-1,-,TGTGCCAGCTCCCCCGACCTGGATGAGCAGTTCTTC,CASSPDLDEQFF
-,TRBV2,TRBJ1-2,-,TGTGCCAGCAGTGTGAGTTACAGGGTTAACTATGGCTACACCTTC,CASSVSYRVNYGYTF
once,TRBV6-5,TRBJ1-1,-,TGTGCCACGCGGTCAGGGAACACTGAAGCTTTCTTT,CATRSGNTEAFF